This TCR beta chain came from a study of PD-1 blockade in mismatch repair-deficient tumors. The germline gives CDR1 LNHDA, CDR2 SQIVND (reference sequence). Trimming cost V 5 bases and J 2 bases, with 15 bases left between them. The CDR3 loop spans 16 amino acids. Repertoires were generated with immunoSEQ multiplex PCR, while TCRdb's copy carries only in-frame clones and drops some. The sample has some 15,000 clones, more than 65% seen once; the top ten hold more than 1.5%. This chain links TRBV19 with TRBJ2-2; D perhaps matches TRBD1 (6 bases). The source was PBMCs, collected approximately 14 weeks after starting pembrolizumab. This receptor was taken from an adult with mismatch repair-deficient cancer. Written as DNA, the CDR3 is TGTGCCAGTAGTCGCCGGGGACAAACTAACACCGGGGAGCTGTTTTTT. Its protein is CASSRRGQTNTGELFF.